A selection of T cell receptor beta chains follows, all from one sample in a study of blood T cell repertoires in COVID-19. Here immunoSEQ multiplex PCR was the method, and the copy in TCRdb shows in-frame clones only, minus some. This repertoire shows 150,000 to 200,000 clones, roughly 85% found once; its top ten account for under 8%. Sequencing input: PBMCs or T cells enriched from blood (not recorded which). The origin of the receptors is a man aged 35 to 55 who had recovered from COVID-19. The CDR3 runs from the conserved cysteine through the conserved F or W. The order of the fields is CDR3 protein, CDR3 DNA, J gene, clone size, D gene, V gene. A D gene is named only where the DNA matches it firmly. Not all rows give a size; the values are once, few, many and, for expanded clones, a class.

CDR3: CASTRDRGNSPLHF
DNA: TGTGCCAGCACGAGGGACAGGGGTAATTCACCCCTCCACTTT
J: TRBJ1-6
size: NA
D: TRBD1
V: TRBV2

CDR3: CASSLQGGGSYEQYF
DNA: TGCGCCAGCAGCCTACAGGGGGGGGGCTCCTACGAGCAGTACTTC
J: TRBJ2-7
size: NA
D: NA
V: TRBV4-1

CDR3: CASSSLAGGPYEQYF
DNA: TGTGCCAGCAGCTCCTTAGCGGGGGGGCCGTACGAGCAGTACTTC
J: TRBJ2-7
size: NA
D: TRBD2
V: TRBV3-1/TRBV3-2

CDR3: CASSLEPLPNTEAFF
DNA: TGTGCCAGCAGCTTAGAACCGCTACCGAACACTGAAGCTTTCTTT
J: TRBJ1-1
size: NA
D: NA
V: TRBV7-9

CDR3: CASSNTGDYGYTF
DNA: TGCGCCAGCAGTAATACAGGGGACTATGGCTACACCTTC
J: TRBJ1-2
size: few
D: TRBD1
V: TRBV10-2

CDR3: CASSEGTGVINGYTF
DNA: TGTGCCAGCAGTGAGGGGACAGGCGTGATAAATGGCTACACCTTC
J: TRBJ1-2
size: once
D: TRBD1
V: TRBV2

CDR3: CASSARDRTSNQPQHF
DNA: TGCGCCAGCAGTGCCCGGGACAGAACTAGCAATCAGCCCCAGCATTTT
J: TRBJ1-5
size: NA
D: TRBD1
V: TRBV10-2

CDR3: CASSSPDRGGNEQFF
DNA: TGCGCCAGCAGCTCCCCGGACAGGGGCGGCAATGAGCAGTTCTTC
J: TRBJ2-1
size: NA
D: TRBD1
V: TRBV5-1

CDR3: CATSSSGTTYEQYF
DNA: TGTGCCACCAGCAGTAGCGGTACAACCTACGAGCAGTACTTC
J: TRBJ2-7
size: NA
D: NA
V: TRBV15

CDR3: CASSPYRTSEETQYF
DNA: TGTGCCAGCAGCCCTTATCGTACTAGCGAAGAGACCCAGTACTTC
J: TRBJ2-5
size: once
D: TRBD2
V: TRBV7-2

CDR3: CASYVTGNTEAFF
DNA: TGTGCCAGCTATGTGACAGGGAACACTGAAGCTTTCTTT
J: TRBJ1-1
size: NA
D: NA
V: TRBV6-5

CDR3: CASSITGGSEKLFF
DNA: TGTGCCAGTAGTATAACAGGGGGTTCTGAAAAACTGTTTTTT
J: TRBJ1-4
size: NA
D: TRBD1
V: TRBV19

CDR3: CASSIAGQGNYEQYF
DNA: TGTGCCAGTAGTATAGCCGGTCAGGGGAACTACGAGCAGTACTTC
J: TRBJ2-7
size: NA
D: NA
V: TRBV19

CDR3: CASSLGEAPYNEQFF
DNA: TGTGCCAGCAGTTTAGGGGAGGCCCCCTACAATGAGCAGTTCTTC
J: TRBJ2-1
size: NA
D: NA
V: TRBV27

CDR3: CASSPDGVPTEAFF
DNA: TGCGCCAGCAGCCCGGACGGGGTCCCCACTGAAGCTTTCTTT
J: TRBJ1-1
size: NA
D: NA
V: TRBV5-1

CDR3: CASSPPAGLNTEAFF
DNA: TGTGCCAGCTCACCACCGGCAGGGTTGAACACTGAAGCTTTCTTT
J: TRBJ1-1
size: NA
D: NA
V: TRBV18

CDR3: CASSLGDTYNEQFF
DNA: TGTGCCAGCAGCTTAGGGGACACTTACAATGAGCAGTTCTTC
J: TRBJ2-1
size: NA
D: NA
V: TRBV7-2

CDR3: CASSRPGEETQYF
DNA: TGTGCCAGCAGCCGACCAGGGGAAGAGACCCAGTACTTC
J: TRBJ2-5
size: NA
D: NA
V: TRBV5-5

CDR3: CASSLVAGMNTEAFF
DNA: TGTGCCAGCAGCTTGGTAGCAGGGATGAACACTGAAGCTTTCTTT
J: TRBJ1-1
size: NA
D: NA
V: TRBV5-4

CDR3: CATSDPSGGTLSADTQYF
DNA: TGTGCCACCAGTGACCCTAGCGGGGGGACCCTAAGCGCAGATACGCAGTATTTT
J: TRBJ2-3
size: NA
D: TRBD2
V: TRBV24-1

CDR3: CASSPGVGSPLHF
DNA: TGTGCCAGCAGCCCAGGGGTTGGATCACCCCTCCACTTT
J: TRBJ1-6
size: NA
D: NA
V: TRBV3-1/TRBV3-2

CDR3: CASSRTIDTRIPGNTIYF
DNA: TGTGCCAGCAGCCGCACCATCGACACAAGGATCCCTGGAAACACCATATATTTT
J: TRBJ1-3
size: NA
D: NA
V: TRBV5-4

CDR3: CASSVEEGEYGYTF
DNA: TGTGCCAGCAGCGTAGAGGAGGGAGAATATGGCTACACCTTC
J: TRBJ1-2
size: NA
D: NA
V: TRBV9

CDR3: CACLSGGTWDTEAFF
DNA: TGTGCCTGCCTGAGTGGTGGGACATGGGACACTGAAGCTTTCTTT
J: TRBJ1-1
size: NA
D: NA
V: TRBV30

CDR3: CASSMSQGGTFEQYF
DNA: TGTGCCAGTAGTATGTCCCAGGGAGGGACCTTCGAGCAGTACTTC
J: TRBJ2-7
size: NA
D: TRBD2
V: TRBV19

CDR3: CASSLGAGKGGNTIYF
DNA: TGTGCCAGCAGCTTGGGGGCCGGGAAAGGTGGAAACACCATATATTTT
J: TRBJ1-3
size: NA
D: NA
V: TRBV5-4

CDR3: CAIRDRSNSPLHF
DNA: TGTGCCATCAGGGACAGAAGTAATTCACCCCTCCACTTT
J: TRBJ1-6
size: NA
D: TRBD1
V: TRBV28

CDR3: CASSSRQGADGYTF
DNA: TGCGCCAGCAGCTCGCGACAGGGGGCGGATGGCTACACCTTC
J: TRBJ1-2
size: NA
D: TRBD1
V: TRBV5-1